This T cell receptor (beta chain) was identified in a study of T cell repertoires in cytomegalovirus infection. Study as a whole: HLA-B-restricted CMV epitopes that are well studied were used alongside recently identified HLA-C-restricted ones. Evidence of both CMV infection and a matching HLA type came from public TCR beta signatures.

Study-wide findings and caveats: Using cumulative public TCR beta family frequency, the authors identified those who carried CMV together with the relevant HLA. CMV-specific TCR beta clonotypes restricted by HLA-C were the ones dominating the ex vivo response.

Via MiXCR, TCRdb re-called the reads, giving one row per CDR3 protein. The repertoire holds roughly 120,000 distinct CDR3 sequences, under 35% seen once, with approximately 41% in the top ten. A remark on this clonotype: Antigen: not known.

Germline CDR1 reads LNHDA; CDR2 reads SQIVND (reference sequence). The CDR3 spans 12 residues. V was pared by 6 bases and J by 5 bases, with 11 bases between. Source: CD8+ T cells from cultured PBMCs, taken from culture after CMV antigen stimulation. The sequence was obtained from a human donor in good health (CMV status not recorded). Some clones in this sample may be carry-over from other donors' samples. The chain uses TRBV19 and TRBJ2-7; perhaps TRBD2 as D (6 bases). The CDR3 region is CASRQGGNEQYF. In DNA form, the CDR3 reads TGTGCCAGTAGGCAGGGAGGAAACGAGCAGTACTTC.